Listed below are T cell receptor beta chains from one sample, sequenced in a study of blood T cell repertoires in COVID-19. Generated by immunoSEQ multiplex PCR, the TCRdb table keeps only in-frame clones and is missing some. This table holds over 150,000 clones, 83% found once. The sequenced sample was peripheral blood. The receptors stem from a woman between 65 and 79 years old with COVID-19, enrolled during active disease. CDR3s include the opening cysteine and the closing phenylalanine or tryptophan. D genes are given only for firm matches.

j_call v_call d_call cdr3_aa
TRBJ1-2 TRBV27 TRBD1 CASSLRGRGGYTF
TRBJ1-2 TRBV28 NA CASSSTLLNYGYTF
TRBJ2-5 TRBV13 NA CASSLEPGTQYF
TRBJ1-4 TRBV6-2/TRBV6-3 TRBD1 CASSHSGQIGEKLFF
TRBJ2-3 TRBV10-3 TRBD2 CATRGGYDTQYF
TRBJ1-5 TRBV16 NA CASSGGENQPQHF
TRBJ1-2 TRBV28 TRBD1 CASSRGRVAYGYTF
TRBJ1-4 TRBV6-5 NA CASSQVNRNEKLFF
TRBJ2-5 TRBV7-2 NA CASSSGWTAETQYF
TRBJ1-3 TRBV7-9 NA CASSLASTGNTIYF
TRBJ2-2 TRBV28 NA CASSFEAASSTGELFF
TRBJ2-7 TRBV20-1 NA CSASRRDSVYEQYF
TRBJ1-2 TRBV18 TRBD1 CASSPGTADFYGYTF
TRBJ2-5 TRBV11-2 NA CASSLGLKETQYF
TRBJ2-5 TRBV2 NA CASTLSSPQETQYF
TRBJ2-5 TRBV7-8 NA CASSRDDFQETQYF
TRBJ1-5 TRBV19 TRBD1 CASSALGQGVNQPQHF
TRBJ1-5 TRBV6-2/TRBV6-3 TRBD1 CASSSRQGNQPQHF
TRBJ1-1 TRBV2 NA CASKVLGSRSEAFF
TRBJ2-1 TRBV2 NA CASSAAGSYNEQFF
TRBJ2-7 TRBV28 TRBD1 CASGTVTYEQYF
TRBJ2-5 TRBV24-1 TRBD2 CATSASGGVETQYF